This TCR beta chain was recovered during a study of blood T cell repertoires in COVID-19. Background on the study: In each case, the material was cDNA or gDNA derived from T cells, B-cell-depleted T cells, or PBMCs.

The CDR3 is 15 residues long. The trim removed 6 bases at V and 7 bases at J, leaving 12 bases unmatched. Germline values: CDR1 LGHNA, CDR2 YNFKEQ. Sequenced by immunoSEQ multiplex PCR; TCRdb stores in-frame clones only, minus some. Altogether 60,000 or so clones are present, approximately 80% being singletons, with the ten largest covering 25%. This clone was detected a few times. The specimen was peripheral blood. The receptor's source is a human donor in a cohort sampled during active COVID-19. The chain joins TRBV4-2 to TRBJ2-7, with 10 bases lining up with TRBD1. CDR3 protein: CASRPSGTGAAEQYF. The CDR3 nucleotides are TGTGCCAGCAGACCGTCCGGGACAGGGGCAGCGGAGCAGTACTTC.